Presented here are 12 T cell receptor beta chains from one specimen sequenced in a study of OX40 agonist ivuxolimab in advanced cancers. Only in-frame clones appear in the TCRdb table, and some are missing; sequencing was by immunoSEQ multiplex PCR. The sample holds roughly 56,000 clones; around 83% are singletons and the top ten take roughly 4.5%. Sequencing was performed on CD4+ or CD8+ T cells sorted from blood, taken in a trial of the OX40 agonist ivuxolimab. These receptors were taken from an adult with an advanced solid tumor such as melanoma, head and neck, liver or kidney cancer.

The chain joins TRBV4-2 to TRBJ1-1, with 10 positions matching TRBD1. Germline loops: CDR1 LGHNA, CDR2 YNFKEQ. CDR3 size: 13 residues. After removal of 4 bases from V and 4 bases from J, the junction contained 0 bases not matched to a gene. Written as DNA, the CDR3 is TGTGCCAGCAGCCGGGACAGGGGCACTGAAGCTTTCTTT. Translated: CASSRDRGTEAFF.

The chain carries TRBV11-3 and TRBJ2-1; either TRBD1 or TRBD2 may fit D (5 bases each). CDR1 and CDR2 (germline): SGHNT, YENEEA. V lost 3 bases, J lost 6 bases, and 15 bases lay in between. The length of the CDR3 is 15 residues. The DNA for the CDR3 is TGTGCCAGCAGCTTTATGGGGGAGTCCCGCAATGAGCAGTTCTTC. Its translation is CASSFMGESRNEQFF.

The V call is TRBV6-1, the J call TRBJ2-5; 7 nucleotides align to TRBD2. With 8 bases clipped from V and 4 bases from J, the junction kept 10 bases outside the gene matches. The CDR3 is 14 residues long. Germline V CDR1 and CDR2: MNHNS, SASEGT. CDR3 DNA: TGTGCCAGCCTAGCGGAGAGGGGCTCAGAGACCCAGTACTTC. It codes for CASLAERGSETQYF.

The chain couples TRBV5-4 to TRBJ2-2; 14 bases map to TRBD2. The CDR3 contains 16 residues. Germline V lookup: CDR1 SGHNT, CDR2 YYREEE (reference sequence). The V segment lost 0 bases and the J segment 7 bases; nucleotides outside the gene matches: 2. CDR3 region: CASSLGLAGGRGELFF. CDR3 nucleotides: TGTGCCAGCAGCTTGGGACTAGCGGGAGGGCGCGGGGAGCTGTTTTTT.

The chain employs TRBV19 and TRBJ1-4, with TRBD1 identical over 9 bases. The J segment lost 0 bases and the V segment lost 7 bases, leaving 9 bases of the junction unmatched. In germline, CDR1 is LNHDA, CDR2 SQIVND (reference sequence). This CDR3 has 17 residues. CDR3 coding DNA: TGTGCCAGTAACCGCCCGGGACAGGGAGCAACTAATGAAAAACTGTTTTTT. As protein: CASNRPGQGATNEKLFF.

This chain's CDR3 is CATLGDNSTGELFF. CDR3 nucleotides: TGTGCCACGCTTGGGGACAACTCCACCGGGGAGCTGTTTTTT. J is TRBJ2-2 and V is TRBV21-1; TRBD1 is the table's D call, not checked against the DNA. TRBV21-1 is assigned pseudogene status. The CDR3 contains 14 residues.

This clone was observed a few times. The chain couples TRBV7-9 to TRBJ2-1, with D unclear. CDR3 length equals 13 residues. Germline V gene data show CDR1 as SEHNR and CDR2 as FQNEAQ (reference sequence). The germline V and J ends were trimmed by 4 bases and 8 bases, with 12 bases remaining between them. CDR3 bases: TGTGCCAGCAGCTCCTGGGGTAAGGATGAGCAGTTCTTC. Protein: CASSSWGKDEQFF.

This rearrangement joins TRBV4-1 to TRBJ2-5, with TRBD2 identical over 7 bases. CDR3 length: 19 residues. Germline-derived CDR1 and CDR2 are MGHRA and YSYEKL. Trimming cost V 0 bases and J 0 bases; bases outside gene matches: 13. The CDR3 coding sequence is TGCGCCAGCAGCCAAGAGGAAGAGGGAGGGCAATTCTACCAAGAGACCCAGTACTTC. This gives the protein CASSQEEEGGQFYQETQYF.

The chain has TRBV9 and TRBJ2-1; TRBD2 aligns across 10 bases. V gave up 4 bases and J gave up 5 bases; unmatched junction bases: 6. This CDR3 is built from 15 residues. Germline values: CDR1 SGDLS, CDR2 YYNGEE. The CDR3 bases are TGTGCCAGCAGCCCGGGACTAGCGCCAAACAATGAGCAGTTCTTC. It is translated as CASSPGLAPNNEQFF.

This sequence joins TRBV18 and TRBJ2-2; 10 bases agree with TRBD2. Unmatched junction bases numbered 4, after V lost 4 bases and J lost 2 bases. The CDR3 totals 16 residues. CDR1 and CDR2 (germline): KGHSH, LQKENI. CDR3 sequence (DNA): TGTGCCAGCTCACGGGGGACTAGCGTAAACACCGGGGAGCTGTTTTTT. As protein: CASSRGTSVNTGELFF.

The chain uses TRBV13 and TRBJ2-2; 14 nucleotides line up with TRBD2. V gave up 5 bases and J gave up 7 bases; unmatched junction bases: 9. In germline, CDR1 is PRHDT, CDR2 FYEKMQ (reference sequence). This CDR3 has 17 residues. DNA of the CDR3: TGTGCCAGCAGCCAGGGACTAGCGGGAGCTTTGAACGGGGAGCTGTTTTTT. It codes for CASSQGLAGALNGELFF.

The chain links TRBV9 to TRBJ1-3; the D is unclear. This CDR3 comprises 17 residues. Trimming removed 0 bases from V and 3 bases from J, with 16 bases in between. Germline V lookup: CDR1 SGDLS, CDR2 YYNGEE. The DNA of the CDR3 is TGTGCCAGCAGCGTAGATCCCCCTGCAGGTCGTGGAAACACCATATATTTT. It encodes CASSVDPPAGRGNTIYF.